This record concerns one TCR beta chain sequence. V was pared by 2 bases and J by 3 bases, with 15 bases between. Germline V gene lookup returns CDR1 SGHAT and CDR2 FQNNGV. The CDR3 covers 16 residues. The entry originates in a study of shared clonotypes between healthy human individuals. Here immunoSEQ multiplex PCR was the method, and the copy in TCRdb shows in-frame clones only, minus some. The sample yields approximately 1.4 million clones, about 98% seen once. Sequences were obtained from naive CD4+ T cells sorted from blood. Subset: CD45RA+ positively selected. The gene calls are TRBV11-2 and TRBJ2-3, with no clear D. The clonotype was recovered from a man between 25 and 39 years old in good health. The chain's CDR3 is CASSLLSASRTDTQYF. Here the CDR3 DNA reads TGTGCCAGCAGCTTATTGTCTGCGTCACGTACAGATACGCAGTATTTT.